This T cell receptor beta chain was recorded in a study of T cell responses to AZD1222 COVID-19 vaccine (dated by TCRdb to about 2021). For context, the study as a whole: TCR sequencing covered fewer than 250 trial participants: about 210 given two doses of AZD1222 and some 25 given two doses of MenACWY control vaccine. Trial participants were enrolled by age into 18-55, 56-69 and 70-plus year subgroups, with roughly 160, 29 and 62 TCR-sequenced participants respectively. Results and caveats for the whole study, not just this receptor: Epitopes outside the regions mutated in the B.1.351 and B.1.1.7 variants were reportedly recognized by nearly half of the unique spike-specific TCRs. The 56-69-year group was small, and its depth increase did not reach significance, likely because of low power. A significant rise in spike-specific TCR breadth and depth was observed after two AZD1222 doses relative to day 0 and relative to MenACWY recipients. The vaccine-associated CD4 TCRs covered the entire spike protein, and the dominant responses fell in regions 160-218 and 743-854. Participants were mostly white British and included more females than males, and it was suggested by the authors that clonal diversity may have been underestimated. Conclusions about previously exposed vaccinees were limited because only a handful of AZD1222 recipients were SARS-CoV-2 seropositive at baseline. Because no day 14 peak-response samples were available, the repertoires could be characterized only after the peak T cell response.

In regard to this clone: The antigen it recognizes is unknown. The input lacks base qualities; no much larger clone sits a single base away.

The sample's time point label, in plain terms: about 28 days (+/-7) after the second vaccine dose. AZD1222 recipients given second doses at about 4 weeks or at about 12 weeks were pooled, since spike-specific TCR depth and breadth were not found to differ between the two schedules. Vaccinee samples were obtained from the UK trials COV001 and COV002, which included a single-blind randomized controlled phase 2/3 trial of AZD1222 (ChAdOx1 nCoV-19) in healthy adults. Trial participant PBMC samples were collected at day 0 and day 28 after the second dose for TCRbeta chain sequencing. The CDR3 regions of human TCRbeta chains were analyzed by immunosequencing. On the study's bioinformatics: Repertoire TCRs were checked for matches against a reference library of SARS-CoV-2-specific TCRs that had been generated using the MIRA antigen-specificity platform. Breadth was defined as the fraction of unique TCRs that were SARS-CoV-2-associated, and depth was defined as the fraction of total T cells that were SARS-CoV-2-associated. Using the MIRA data, each spike-specific TCR was assigned both to the spike region to which the TCR was reactive and to a CD4 or CD8 class. Log10-transformed breadth and depth values were compared by one-way ANOVA with Sidak's multiple comparisons tests. The table comes from immuneACCESS by way of TCRdb, which keeps in-frame sequences with V and J called. Part of the clones is missing from these tables; in studies checked, under half for an unresolved V gene and the rest for unknown reasons. The V and J calls and the clone size are those of that table, but D and trimming were determined from the DNA. Recorded for this sample are 85,000 to 130,000 clones; about nine tenths of them occurred a single time. The top ten constitute around 7.6% of the sample.

The germline V gene supplies CDR1 ENHRY and CDR2 SYGVKD. Trimmed from V: 2 bases; trimmed from J: 6 bases; junction bases lacking a gene match: 4. The CDR3 measures 13 amino acids from cysteine to phenylalanine. Here the CDR3 DNA is all that survives: 39 bases in frame from base 1. This chain is built from TRBV10-3 and TRBJ2-7, and 7 junction bases match TRBD1. The receptor comes from an adult who received the AZD1222 COVID-19 vaccine. The sequencing used peripheral blood, collected 28 days after the second AZD1222 dose. This receptor has the CDR3 CAISEGPGGEQYF. The DNA sequence is as follows: TGTGCCATCAGTGAGGGCCCAGGGGGCGAGCAGTACTTC.